The clone carrying this TCR beta chain has more than one count but fewer than ten. The data were obtained in a study of molecular identifiers for immune sequencing clone quantification. Study-wide context: Sequencing covered four of five parts into which replicate RNA from about 20,000 or 100,000 naive CD8 cells was split.

Library preparation followed earlier protocols using designated TCR primers. Using its own MiXCR run on the PCR reads, TCRdb lists one record per CDR3 protein. The profile shows under 600,000 distinct CDR3 sequences, about 21% of them singletons. Every naive CD8 library was made from between about 17,000 and 1,100,000 sorted cells with 10%, 30% or 50% RNA. This CDR3 is 16 amino acids long. With V trimmed by 5 bases and J by 6 bases, 15 bases remained unmatched. Germline CDR1 and CDR2: KGHSH and LQKENI. This receptor was taken from a human donor in good health. Some libraries in this study had Jurkat cell RNA spiked in. Sequencing input: naive CD8+ T cells from blood, with Jurkat cell RNA spiked in. The subset here: FACS-sorted CD8+CD4-CCR7+CD45RA+ naive T cells. This sequence joins TRBV18 and TRBJ2-7, with 8 positions matching TRBD2. This CDR3 is CASSAFTSGGTPEQYF. For the CDR3, the DNA is TGTGCCAGCTCAGCCTTCACTAGCGGAGGGACTCCCGAGCAGTACTTC.